Listed here are 4 T cell receptor beta chains from one sample, sequenced in a study of blood T cell repertoires in COVID-19. Produced via immunoSEQ multiplex PCR; TCRdb's table is partial and in-frame only. The sample gives hundreds of thousands of clones, roughly 85% of which show up once; 6% to 7% is in the top ten. Material: PBMCs or T cells enriched from blood (not recorded which). The origin of the receptors is a woman aged 40 to 50 who had recovered from COVID-19.

This chain uses TRBV18 with TRBJ2-5; D perhaps matches TRBD1 (6 bases). Per the germline V gene, CDR1 is KGHSH and CDR2 is LQKENI. This CDR3 region has 17 residues. Trimming left V 6 bases short and J 1 base short, with 21 bases between. CDR3 in amino acids: CASSHTRGTDSQETQYF. The CDR3, as DNA: TGTGCCAGCTCTCACACACGCGGAACGGACAGCCAAGAGACCCAGTACTTC.

This chain uses TRBV28 with TRBJ1-6, with 11 bases matching TRBD1. CDR3 size: 17 residues. V gave up 3 bases and J gave up 8 bases; unmatched junction bases: 9. Germline V gives CDR1 MDHEN, CDR2 SYDVKM. CDR3 loop: CASSFFVLGQGDSPLHF. CDR3 DNA: TGTGCCAGCAGTTTCTTTGTGCTGGGACAGGGGGATTCACCCCTCCACTTT.

CDR3: CASSPQNTGGQYF. CDR3 in DNA: TGTGCCAGCAGCCCGCAAAACACGGGAGGGCAGTACTTC. The chain uses TRBV11-2 and TRBJ2-7, with 7 bases identical to TRBD2. Unmatched junction bases numbered 10, after V lost 5 bases and J lost 9 bases. CDR1 is SGHAT and CDR2 is FQNNGV in the germline V gene. This CDR3 contains 13 residues.

The V call is TRBV7-2, the J call TRBJ1-2; 7 nucleotides match TRBD1. After removal of 5 bases from V and 5 bases from J, the junction contained 5 bases not matched to a gene. Germline CDR1 reads SGHTA; CDR2 reads FQGNSA. The CDR3 contains 13 residues. The CDR3 is CASSPGGTYGYTF. The CDR3 bases are TGTGCCAGCAGCCCAGGGGGAACATATGGCTACACCTTC.